One T cell receptor (beta chain) is described in this entry. Repertoires were generated with immunoSEQ multiplex PCR, while TCRdb's copy carries only in-frame clones and drops some. Here the sample spans roughly 80,000 clones, around four fifths being singletons. This record comes from a study of OX40 agonist ivuxolimab in advanced cancers. Germline loops: CDR1 SQVTM, CDR2 ANQGSEA. The CDR3 length is 12 residues. V lost 4 bases, J lost 4 bases, and 10 bases lay in between. Sequenced material: CD4+ or CD8+ T cells sorted from blood, taken in a trial of the OX40 agonist ivuxolimab. The V gene is TRBV29-1, the J gene TRBJ1-2; D is ambiguous. The source of this sequence is an adult with an advanced solid tumor such as melanoma, head and neck, liver or kidney cancer. As DNA, the CDR3 is TGCAGCGTTGGCGGCAGCCTCTATGGCTACACCTTC. Its protein product is CSVGGSLYGYTF.